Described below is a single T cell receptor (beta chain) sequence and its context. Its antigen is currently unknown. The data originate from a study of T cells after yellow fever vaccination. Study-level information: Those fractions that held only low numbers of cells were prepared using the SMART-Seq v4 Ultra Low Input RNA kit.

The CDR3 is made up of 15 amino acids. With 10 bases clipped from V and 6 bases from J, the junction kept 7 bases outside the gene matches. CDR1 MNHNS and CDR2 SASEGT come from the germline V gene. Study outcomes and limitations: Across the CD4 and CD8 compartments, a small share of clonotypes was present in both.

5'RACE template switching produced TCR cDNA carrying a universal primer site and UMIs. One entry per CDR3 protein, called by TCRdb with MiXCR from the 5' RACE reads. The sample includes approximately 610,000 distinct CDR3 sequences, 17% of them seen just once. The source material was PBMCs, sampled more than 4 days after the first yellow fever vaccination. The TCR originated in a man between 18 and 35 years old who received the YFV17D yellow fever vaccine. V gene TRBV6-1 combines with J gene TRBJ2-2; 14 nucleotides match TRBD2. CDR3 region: CATQKGLAGAGELFF. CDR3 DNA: TGTGCCACCCAAAAGGGACTAGCGGGGGCCGGGGAGCTGTTTTTT.